The TCR beta chain described here comes from a study of blood T cell repertoires in COVID-19. Study-level background: COVID-19 samples, acute and convalescent, were from the United States, Italy and Spain. Nucleic acid was either cDNA or gDNA, and it came from T cells, B-cell-depleted T cells, or PBMCs.

This table comes from immunoSEQ multiplex PCR, and its TCRdb copy is limited to in-frame clones, with some not included. The sample includes 95,000 to 150,000 clones, 70% to 90% of them seen just once. Trimming cost V 0 bases and J 6 bases, with 10 bases left between them. The V gene's germline CDR1 is SGDLS and CDR2 YYNGEE. The CDR3 consists of 14 residues. Material: peripheral blood. The TCR was taken from a woman between 50 and 59 years old with acute or convalescent COVID-19. The V and J genes are TRBV9 and TRBJ1-5; D is uncertain. The CDR3 region is CASSVDRRSQPQHF. CDR3 nucleotides: TGTGCCAGCAGCGTAGATCGGCGGAGTCAGCCCCAGCATTTT.